The text below deals with one T cell receptor (beta chain). This entry comes from a study of blood T cell repertoires in COVID-19. Trimming removed 3 bases from V and 1 base from J, with 16 bases in between. The CDR3 has 17 residues. CDR1 is KGHSH and CDR2 is LQKENI in the germline V gene. Assay used: immunoSEQ multiplex PCR; TCRdb lists only in-frame clones, some missing. The sample contains about 290,000 clones, around nine tenths of which appear only once. The chain uses TRBV18 and TRBJ1-3, with D hard to call. This clonotype was sampled from a woman in her thirties with COVID-19, enrolled during active disease. Source material: peripheral blood. The CDR3 is CASSPQKIGNSGNTIYF. The CDR3 nucleotides read TGTGCCAGCTCACCTCAAAAGATCGGGAATTCTGGAAACACCATATATTTT.